This T cell receptor beta chain was sequenced during a study of blood T cell repertoires in COVID-19. Germline V CDR1 and CDR2: MDHEN, SYDVKM. CDR3 length equals 15 residues. V was shortened by 3 bases and J by 4 bases, with 10 bases between the two germline ends. Per the study methods: Reference gene primer amplification gave nucleated cell count estimates. Sequencing used immunoSEQ multiplex PCR; TCRdb keeps in-frame clones, though not all of them. V and J calls and clone size are copied from that table; D and trimming were computed from the DNA. The repertoire has 350,000 to 450,000 clones, around 84% of them found once; the top ten carry approximately 3.6%.

The sequence was collected from a woman younger than 30 with acute or convalescent COVID-19. Sequences were obtained from peripheral blood. V and J are TRBV28 and TRBJ1-6; D remains unclear. In DNA, the CDR3 is TGTGCCAGCAGTTTGCCGCACAATTATAATTCACCCCTCCACTTT. This encodes CASSLPHNYNSPLHF.